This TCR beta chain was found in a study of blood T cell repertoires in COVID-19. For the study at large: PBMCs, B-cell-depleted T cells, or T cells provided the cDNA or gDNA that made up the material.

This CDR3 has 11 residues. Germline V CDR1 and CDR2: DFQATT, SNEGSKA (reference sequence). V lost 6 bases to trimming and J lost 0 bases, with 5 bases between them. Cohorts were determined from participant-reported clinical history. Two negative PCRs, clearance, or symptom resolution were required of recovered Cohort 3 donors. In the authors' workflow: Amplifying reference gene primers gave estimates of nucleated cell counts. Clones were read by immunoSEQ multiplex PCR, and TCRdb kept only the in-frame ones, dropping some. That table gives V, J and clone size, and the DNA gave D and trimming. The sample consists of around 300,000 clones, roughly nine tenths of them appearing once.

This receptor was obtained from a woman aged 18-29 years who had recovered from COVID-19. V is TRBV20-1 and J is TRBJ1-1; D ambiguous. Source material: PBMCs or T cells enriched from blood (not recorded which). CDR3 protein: CSAQLNTEAFF. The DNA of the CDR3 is TGCAGTGCACAGTTGAACACTGAAGCTTTCTTT.